This T cell receptor beta chain appears in the sequencing data of a study of T cells expressing NK-cell markers (dated by TCRdb to 2020 to 2022). About the study as a whole: Fewer than ten donors provided sorted CD3+CD56+NKG2C+, CD3+CD56+NKG2C- and CD3+CD56-NKG2C+ T-cell subsets, whose TCR beta-chain repertoires were profiled. Of the eight sequenced donors, seven were found to be HCMV-seropositive and one was found to be HCMV-seronegative. The study sequenced eight donors, all healthy volunteers chosen at random: three men and five women. Libraries were sequenced as 2 x 150 bp reads on Illumina HiSeq 2000/2500, MiSeq or NextSeq.

Study-wide findings and limitations: Whether the expanded NKG2C-expressing T cell clones were specific for HCMV antigens was left unclear. Those dominant clonotypes were again the most abundant among CD3+CD56-NKG2C+ cells in a handful of donors, at about 25-60.1%. For about 6 donors, the dominant CD3+CD56+NKG2C+ clonotypes were among the top 10 CD8+ clonotypes and accounted for about 1.0-7.0% of CD8+ T cells.

Sequencing used an Illumina HiSeq 2000. 5'RACE template switching, by which a universal primer site and unique molecular identifiers were added, was used to make TCR beta cDNA libraries. Synthesis of cDNA was primed from the TCR beta constant segment and was followed by two consecutive PCR amplification steps. The paper's data handling went like this. MIGEC handled demultiplexing of the reads and grouping by UMI, while MiTCR was used to assemble and quantify clonotypes. To exclude erroneous sequences, any TCR cDNA sequence not supported by at least two reads was discarded. Downstream repertoire analysis used the tcR package, and clonotypes were matched across fractions by CDR3 nucleotide sequence plus V segment. VDJmatch was used to annotate antigen specificity against VDJdb, with one amino acid substitution in CDR3 allowed. With the reads reprocessed by TCRdb, a single entry stands for each CDR3 protein sequence and no DNA is reported. In this record, the V and J calls reflect TCRdb's handling and not the investigators' own analysis. The sample table holds about 260,000 distinct CDR3 sequences. The ten largest clones add up to around 4.3% of the sample.

Concerning this clonotype itself: Its antigen is not yet known.

A commercial ELISA kit detecting HCMV-specific IgG in serum was used to determine HCMV serostatus. Ficoll density gradient centrifugation was used to isolate peripheral blood mononuclear cells from blood. Sequencing was performed on blood T cells: a sorted CD56 or NKG2C T cell subset, CD4+ or CD8+ T cells, or bulk PBMC T cells (not recorded which). This TCR came from a woman aged 18 to 75 in good health.

The CDR3 here reads CASSGGEETQYF. In this chain, TRBV6-6 is recombined with TRBJ2-5. CDR1 MNHNY and CDR2 SVGAGI are derived from the germline V gene (reference sequence). The CDR3 measures 12 amino acids from cysteine to phenylalanine. Only the protein is available.